These 6 T cell receptor beta chains share one sample of origin, sequenced in a study of CD8+ T cells in alopecia areata. The authors extracted RNA and reverse transcribed it into cDNA as the sequencing template. Clones were sequenced by immunoSEQ multiplex PCR, and TCRdb holds only the in-frame ones, with some missing. Altogether about 97,000 clones are present, 41% being singletons, with the ten largest covering approximately 1.5%. The sample taken for sequencing was CD4+ T cells sorted from blood. Receptors were obtained from a human donor with alopecia areata.

The V gene is TRBV29-1, the J gene TRBJ1-1; D unresolved. CDR3 length: 10 residues. Germline assignment: CDR1 SQVTM and CDR2 ANQGSEA. The germline V and J ends were trimmed by 4 bases and 11 bases, with 11 bases remaining between them. Written as DNA, the CDR3 is TGCAGCGTTGGATTAGGTTTTGCTTTCTTT. Amino acid sequence: CSVGLGFAFF. Variable domain in full (rest from reference TRBV29-1 and TRBJ1-1): SAVISQKPSRDICQRGTSLTIQCQVDSQVTMMFWYRQQPGQSLTLIATANQGSEATYESGFVIDKFPISRPNLTFSTLTVSNMSPEDSSIYLCSVGLGFAFFGQGTRLTVV.

This clone was seen more than once but under ten times. The chain joins TRBV2 to TRBJ2-5; 7 bases align to TRBD2. This CDR3 spans 14 amino acids. Per the germline V gene, CDR1 is SNHLY and CDR2 is FYNNEI. With V trimmed by 4 bases and J by 5 bases, 7 bases remained unmatched. In nucleotides, the CDR3 is TGTGCCAGCAGTGTGCCTAGCGGAGAGGAGACCCAGTACTTC. Translation gives CASSVPSGEETQYF.

The chain joins TRBV5-1 to TRBJ2-2; D gene unclear. The CDR3 has 16 residues. Looked up from germline, CDR1 is SGHRS and CDR2 is YFSETQ. V was cut by 0 bases and J by 0 bases, with 9 bases left in between. The CDR3 loop reads CASSLALGTNTGELFF. Here the CDR3 DNA reads TGCGCCAGCAGCTTGGCATTGGGGACGAACACCGGGGAGCTGTTTTTT.

The rearrangement links TRBV29-1 to TRBJ2-5, with TRBD1 identical over 8 bases. The germline V gene encodes CDR1 SQVTM and CDR2 ANQGSEA. J gave up 5 bases and V 5 bases, and 4 bases lay outside the gene matches. This CDR3 is built from 12 residues. The CDR3 sequence: CSVQGAGETQYF. CDR3 DNA sequence: TGCAGCGTTCAGGGGGCGGGGGAGACCCAGTACTTC.

This clone was seen a handful of times. The chain has TRBV5-6 and TRBJ2-5; a possible D gene is TRBD1 (6 bases). In germline, CDR1 is SGHDT, CDR2 YYEEEE. This CDR3 spans 13 amino acids. V shed 2 bases and J shed 5 bases, with 10 bases lying between them. The CDR3 nucleotides read TGTGCCAGCAGCTTATCAGGGGTGGAGACCCAGTACTTC. Its translation is CASSLSGVETQYF.

This chain links TRBV7-9 with TRBJ2-2, with 8 bases fitting TRBD1. The germline gives CDR1 SEHNR, CDR2 FQNEAQ (reference sequence). V lost 9 bases, J lost 1 base, and 4 bases stayed unmatched. CDR3 length: 14 residues. DNA for the CDR3: TGTGCCAGGATGGACAGGGAGAACACCGGGGAGCTGTTTTTT. Protein: CARMDRENTGELFF.